Shown below are 27 T cell receptor beta chains from a single sample sequenced in a study of Ad26.COV2.S vaccination and SARS-CoV-2 variants. TCRdb's copy holds only in-frame clones and misses some; the assay was immunoSEQ multiplex PCR. The sample gives roughly 680,000 clones, more than 70% of which show up once; over 1.3% is in the top ten. Treatment of the sample: roughly 19 received Ad26.COV2.S at low or high dose, single or two shots; 5 received placebo; per-sample allocation not given. Sampling happened 63 days after the first vaccine or placebo injection. This specimen consisted of peripheral blood, obtained in a trial of Ad26.COV2.S vaccine versus placebo. The source is a person aged 18 to 59 who received the Ad26.COV2.S COVID-19 vaccine or a placebo.

The chain is built from TRBV27 and TRBJ1-2, with D hard to call. Germline CDR1 MNHEY, CDR2 SMNVEV (reference sequence). Trimming took off 8 bases at V and 7 bases at J, with 20 bases between the two ends. The CDR3 consists of 14 residues. The CDR3 coding sequence is TGTGCCAGCTCCCCTTATGGGTCTTCGGGTGGCTACACCTTC. Encoded protein: CASSPYGSSGGYTF.

This rearrangement joins TRBV2 to TRBJ2-1; 13 bases are a match to TRBD2. Germline assignment: CDR1 SNHLY and CDR2 FYNNEI. V was pared by 4 bases and J by 9 bases, with 6 bases of the junction left unmatched. This CDR3 is 15 amino acids long. The CDR3: CASSGTLAGGGEQFF. In DNA, the CDR3 is TGTGCCAGCAGTGGCACACTAGCGGGAGGGGGTGAGCAGTTCTTC.

The chain is built from TRBV6-6 and TRBJ2-7, with D perhaps TRBD2 (6 bases). CDR3 length equals 12 residues. CDR1 MNHNY and CDR2 SVGAGI come from the germline V gene (reference sequence). V was trimmed by 6 bases and J by 6 bases, leaving 12 bases between them. CDR3 residues: CASSYRLGEQYF. CDR3 sequence (DNA): TGTGCCAGCAGCTACCGACTAGGCGAGCAGTACTTC.

For this clone: Other nucleotide sequences from this sample produce the same CDR3. The chain employs TRBV20-1 and TRBJ1-2; D remains ambiguous. V was clipped by 6 bases and J by 2 bases, with 7 bases between them. Germline CDR1 reads DFQATT; CDR2 reads SNEGSKA (reference sequence). The CDR3 is 11 residues long. CDR3 DNA: TGCAGTGCCCGACCCAACTATGGCTACACCTTC. This codes for CSARPNYGYTF.

The chain recombines TRBV7-2 with TRBJ1-2; unclear D gene. The CDR3 loop spans 14 amino acids. V was shortened by 1 base and J by 4 bases, with 10 bases between the two germline ends. CDR1 is SGHTA, CDR2 FQGNSA, per germline. The CDR3 reads CASSLVANIYGYTF. Written as DNA, the CDR3 is TGTGCCAGCAGCTTAGTTGCCAACATCTATGGCTACACCTTC.

A word on this clone: This sample also contains other DNA sequences that code for the same CDR3. This chain links TRBV12-3 or TRBV12-4 with TRBJ2-7, with D uncertain. Trimming left V 1 base short and J 4 bases short, with 5 bases between. The length of the CDR3 is 12 residues. Here the CDR3 reads CASSLGRYEQYF. CDR3 coding DNA: TGTGCCAGCAGTTTAGGACGGTACGAGCAGTACTTC.

V is TRBV4-3 and J is TRBJ1-6, with a tentative D call TRBD1 (5 bases). Deletions cut 1 base from V and 4 bases from J, with 11 bases between. CDR1 and CDR2 from the germline V gene are LGHNA and YSLEER. This CDR3 region has 16 residues. The CDR3 reads CASSQAGDAYNSPLHF. The DNA for the CDR3 is TGCGCCAGCAGCCAAGCTGGGGACGCATATAATTCACCCCTCCACTTT.

The J gene is TRBJ2-3, the V gene TRBV18; D is perhaps TRBD2 (5 bases). The V end was cut by 6 bases, the J end by 0 bases, with 19 bases between. The CDR3 extends over 17 amino acids. The germline V gene encodes CDR1 KGHSH and CDR2 LQKENI. The chain's CDR3 is CASSEGEGGFSTDTQYF. DNA for the CDR3: TGTGCCAGCTCTGAAGGAGAAGGCGGGTTTAGCACAGATACGCAGTATTTT.

V is TRBV7-8 and J is TRBJ2-7; TRBD1 matches 8 bases. From germline, CDR1 is SGHVS and CDR2 FQNEAQ. This CDR3 has 15 amino acids. The V gene end was trimmed by 5 bases and the J gene end by 0 bases; junction bases not matched to a gene: 6. The CDR3 DNA is TGTGCCAGCAGCCCCACAGGGGGTCTCTCCTACGAGCAGTACTTC. This encodes CASSPTGGLSYEQYF.

This sequence joins TRBV18 and TRBJ2-1; the D gene is possibly TRBD2 (7 bases). This CDR3 region has 16 residues. The V end lost 0 bases, the J end lost 5 bases, and 14 bases lay between the germline ends. From germline, CDR1 is KGHSH and CDR2 LQKENI. CDR3 region: CASSPPTGGTHNEQFF. The CDR3 DNA sequence: TGTGCCAGCTCACCACCGACGGGGGGCACCCACAATGAGCAGTTCTTC. Using reference TRBV18 and TRBJ2-1 for the parts outside the CDR3, the full variable domain is NAGVMQNPRHLVRRRGQEARLRCSPMKGHSHVYWYRQLPEEGLKFMVYLQKENIIDESGMPKERFSAEFPKEGPSILRIQQVVRGDSAAYFCASSPPTGGTHNEQFFGPGTRLTVL.

This rearrangement joins TRBV7-9 to TRBJ1-2; D perhaps matches TRBD1 (5 bases). The germline CDR1 and CDR2 sequences are SEHNR and FQNEAQ (reference sequence). V was shortened by 6 bases and J by 4 bases, with 9 bases between the two germline ends. CDR3 length: 12 residues. CDR3 sequence reads: CASSSDSYGYTF. CDR3 coding DNA: TGTGCCAGCAGTTCAGACAGCTATGGCTACACCTTC.

This clone was recorded only once. This sequence joins TRBV19 and TRBJ2-7, with a weak D call TRBD2 (5 bases). Per the germline V gene, CDR1 is LNHDA and CDR2 is SQIVND (reference sequence). Trimming pared 5 bases from V and 0 bases from J, leaving 14 bases between. This CDR3 contains 15 residues. CDR3 DNA sequence: TGTGCCAGTAGTGTCCGAGGACTTGGCTCCTACGAGCAGTACTTC. It encodes CASSVRGLGSYEQYF.

The table lists this clone with a count of one. The J gene is TRBJ1-4, the V gene TRBV6-6, with 11 bases aligning to TRBD1. This CDR3 is 16 amino acids long. The V segment lost 6 bases and the J segment 7 bases; nucleotides outside the gene matches: 10. Germline CDR1 and CDR2: MNHNY and SVGAGI (reference sequence). CDR3 protein: CASRGTGGILSEKLFF. The CDR3 region has the DNA TGTGCCAGCAGGGGGACAGGGGGGATATTGAGTGAAAAACTGTTTTTT.

The table lists this clone with a count of one. The same CDR3 is also encoded by other DNA sequences in this sample. The chain is built from TRBV30 and TRBJ2-7, with D tentatively TRBD2 (5 bases). CDR1 GTSNPN and CDR2 SVGIG come from the germline V gene (reference sequence). The CDR3 runs to 11 residues. Trimming removed 2 bases at V and 3 bases at J, with 5 bases between. CDR3 sequence reads: CAWSRGYEQYF. DNA of the CDR3: TGTGCCTGGAGTCGGGGCTACGAGCAGTACTTC.

V usage is TRBV18 and J usage is TRBJ1-6; TRBD1 matches 8 bases. Germline CDR1 reads KGHSH; CDR2 reads LQKENI. V gave up 3 bases and J gave up 7 bases; unmatched junction bases: 8. CDR3 size: 16 residues. CDR3 in amino acids: CASSPPGQGRNSPLHF. CDR3 DNA: TGTGCCAGCTCACCCCCAGGACAGGGAAGGAATTCACCCCTCCACTTT.

V usage is TRBV15 and J usage is TRBJ2-7; 7 nucleotides agree with TRBD2. Germline V gene sequence: CDR1 LNHNV, CDR2 YYDKDF (reference sequence). CDR3 size: 17 residues. Unmatched junction bases numbered 11, after V lost 0 bases and J lost 3 bases. The CDR3 reads CATSRDSVVGGSYEQYF. In DNA, the CDR3 is TGTGCCACCAGCAGAGATTCAGTTGTGGGCGGGAGCTACGAGCAGTACTTC.

In its sample, this clone was seen once. The CDR3 spells CASSRGSPYNEQFF. As DNA, the CDR3 is TGTGCCAGCAGCCGAGGGAGTCCCTACAATGAGCAGTTCTTC. The chain is built from TRBV5-8 and TRBJ2-1, with D perhaps TRBD2 (5 bases). The CDR3 is 14 amino acids. Trimming left V 4 bases short and J 2 bases short, with 10 bases between. The germline CDR1 and CDR2 sequences are SGHTS and YDEGEE. Looking up the rest from reference TRBV5-8 and TRBJ2-1 gives the full variable domain: EAGVTQSPTHLIKTRGQQATLRCSPISGHTSVYWYQQALGLGLQFLLWYDEGEERNRGNFPPRFSGRQFPNYSSELNVNALELEDSALYLCASSRGSPYNEQFFGPGTRLTVL.

The chain employs TRBV30 and TRBJ2-7, with 10 positions matching TRBD1. Unmatched junction bases numbered 7, after V lost 7 bases and J lost 7 bases. Germline V gene lookup returns CDR1 GTSNPN and CDR2 SVGIG (reference sequence). The CDR3 length is 12 residues. The CDR3 region has the DNA TGTGCCTCTGGACAGGGGGAGGGGGAGCAGTACTTC. Protein product: CASGQGEGEQYF.

The rearrangement links TRBV9 to TRBJ1-1; no definite D call. This CDR3 has 14 residues. V was shortened by 3 bases and J by 1 base, with 10 bases between the two germline ends. Germline assignment: CDR1 SGDLS and CDR2 YYNGEE. The CDR3 DNA reads as TGTGCCAGCAGCGGTCCGGCCCCGAACACTGAAGCTTTCTTT. This gives the protein CASSGPAPNTEAFF. Full variable domain (missing parts from reference TRBV9 and TRBJ1-1): DSGVTQTPKHLITATGQRVTLRCSPRSGDLSVYWYQQSLDQGLQFLIQYYNGEERAKGNILERFSAQQFPDLHSELNLSSLELGDSALYFCASSGPAPNTEAFFGQGTRLTVV.

The V gene is TRBV6-2 or TRBV6-3, the J gene TRBJ1-5; possibly TRBD1 for D (5 bases). The CDR3 loop spans 12 amino acids. The ends were cut back, 2 bases at V and 11 bases at J, with 10 bases in the middle. The germline V gene has CDR1 MNHEY and CDR2 SVGEGT. CDR3 nucleotide sequence: TGTGCCAGCAGTTACGGGACCGGGGCCCAGCATTTT. It specifies CASSYGTGAQHF.

This clone has only one observation. V is TRBV3-1 (or the pseudogene TRBV3-2) and J is TRBJ2-3, with D tentatively TRBD1 (5 bases). The germline V gene has CDR1 LGHDT and CDR2 YNNKEL (reference sequence). This CDR3 has 15 residues. The V end was cut by 1 base, the J end by 2 bases, with 10 bases between. The CDR3 nucleotides read TGTGCCAGCAGCCAAGTTCCAGGGTCCACAGATACGCAGTATTTT. Protein: CASSQVPGSTDTQYF.

About this clone itself: Additional DNA sequences in this sample encode the identical CDR3. The rearrangement links TRBV7-8 to TRBJ2-6, with D hard to call. Germline V gene data show CDR1 as SGHVS and CDR2 as FQNEAQ. CDR3 size: 13 residues. Trimming removed 1 base at V and 4 bases at J, with 2 bases between. The CDR3 sequence: CASSLGGANVLTF. DNA of the CDR3: TGTGCCAGCAGCTTAGGAGGGGCCAACGTCCTGACTTTC.

The V gene is TRBV30, the J gene TRBJ1-2, with D perhaps matching TRBD1 (5 bases). The CDR3 loop spans 14 amino acids. Germline V gene lookup returns CDR1 GTSNPN and CDR2 SVGIG (reference sequence). V shed 4 bases and J shed 5 bases, with 17 bases lying between them. The CDR3 here is CAWNYGTVTYGYTF. In DNA form, the CDR3 reads TGTGCCTGGAATTACGGGACGGTAACATATGGCTACACCTTC.

The chain uses TRBV19 and TRBJ1-1; a weak D match, TRBD1 (5 bases). Per the germline V gene, CDR1 is LNHDA and CDR2 is SQIVND (reference sequence). CDR3 length equals 14 residues. Trimming cost V 6 bases and J 2 bases, with 13 bases left between them. CDR3 region: CASSPGRGNTEAFF. In DNA, the CDR3 is TGTGCCAGTAGCCCGGGGAGGGGTAACACTGAAGCTTTCTTT.

The chain joins TRBV7-2 to TRBJ1-2, with 7 bases identical to TRBD1. CDR1 and CDR2 from the germline V gene are SGHTA and FQGNSA. V lost 5 bases and J lost 4; bases outside the gene matches: 7. The CDR3 covers 14 residues. The chain's CDR3 is CASSTWTGSYGYTF. DNA of the CDR3: TGTGCCAGCAGCACCTGGACAGGAAGCTATGGCTACACCTTC. The variable domain in full, with the rest retrieved from reference TRBV7-2 and TRBJ1-2, is GAGVSQSPSNKVTEKGKDVELRCDPISGHTALYWYRQSLGQGLEFLIYFQGNSAPDKSGLPSDRFSAERTGGSVSTLTIQRTQQEDSAVYLCASSTWTGSYGYTFGSGTRLTVV.

This chain joins TRBV5-4 and TRBJ2-1; tentative D call: TRBD2 (6 bases). This CDR3 contains 14 residues. The germline gives CDR1 SGHNT, CDR2 YYREEE (reference sequence). Between the trimmed V and J ends, which lost 4 bases and 4 bases, there was a span of 12 bases. CDR3 sequence: CASSAEGPYNEQFF. The CDR3 DNA sequence: TGTGCCAGCAGCGCGGAGGGCCCGTACAATGAGCAGTTCTTC.

The J gene is TRBJ2-5, the V gene TRBV27; 14 nucleotides align to TRBD2. From germline, CDR1 is MNHEY and CDR2 SMNVEV (reference sequence). The V and J ends lost 5 bases and 7 bases, in that order; junction bases with no gene match: 9. CDR3 length: 16 amino acids. The CDR3 spells CASSQGTSGSFGTQYF. The CDR3 DNA reads as TGTGCCAGCAGTCAGGGGACTAGCGGGAGCTTCGGGACCCAGTACTTC.